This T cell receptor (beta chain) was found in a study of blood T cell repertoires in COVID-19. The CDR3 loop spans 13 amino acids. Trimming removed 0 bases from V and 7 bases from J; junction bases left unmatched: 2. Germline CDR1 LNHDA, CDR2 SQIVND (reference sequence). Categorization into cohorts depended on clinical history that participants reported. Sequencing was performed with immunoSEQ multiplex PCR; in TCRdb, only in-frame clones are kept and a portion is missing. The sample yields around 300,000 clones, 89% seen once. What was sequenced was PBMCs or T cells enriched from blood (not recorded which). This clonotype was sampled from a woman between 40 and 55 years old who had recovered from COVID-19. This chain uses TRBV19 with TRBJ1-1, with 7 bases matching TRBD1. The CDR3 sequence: CASSIDRDSEAFF. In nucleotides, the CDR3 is TGTGCCAGTAGTATAGACCGGGACAGTGAAGCTTTCTTT.